The 8 T cell receptor beta chains reported below all come from one sample, sequenced in a study of shared clonotypes between healthy human individuals. Data came from immunoSEQ multiplex PCR; TCRdb stores just in-frame clones and leaves some out. The table lists about 1.5 million clones, roughly 96% of them singletons, with roughly 1.1% in the top ten. Source material: naive CD4+ T cells sorted from blood. Specified subset: CD45RA+ positively selected. These receptors came from a man aged 25-40 years in good health.

The gene calls are TRBV6-1 and TRBJ2-6; D unclear. V was clipped by 4 bases and J by 0 bases, with 10 bases between them. The germline V gene encodes CDR1 MNHNS and CDR2 SASEGT. The CDR3 sequence is 16 residues long. The CDR3 coding sequence is TGTGCCAGCAGTGCCCTGGCGTACTCTGGGGCCAACGTCCTGACTTTC. As protein: CASSALAYSGANVLTF.

The rearrangement uses TRBV11-2 and TRBJ2-3; perhaps D is TRBD1 or TRBD2 (5 bases each). V lost 3 bases to trimming and J lost 6 bases, with 13 bases between them. The germline gives CDR1 SGHAT, CDR2 FQNNGV. The CDR3 is made up of 14 amino acids. The CDR3 loop reads CASSLWGSADTQYF. CDR3 DNA sequence: TGTGCCAGCAGCTTGTGGGGGTCAGCGGATACGCAGTATTTT.

The chain carries TRBV4-3 and TRBJ2-3; 7 positions match TRBD1. Germline CDR1 and CDR2: LGHNA and YSLEER. This CDR3 has 16 amino acids. V was clipped by 1 base and J by 0 bases; unmatched bases: 4. CDR3 sequence reads: CASSQGGDRSTDTQYF. DNA for the CDR3: TGCGCCAGCAGCCAAGGAGGGGACAGAAGCACAGATACGCAGTATTTT.

This rearrangement joins TRBV9 to TRBJ2-3; 9 positions match TRBD2. The J segment lost 0 bases and the V segment lost 3 bases, leaving 11 bases of the junction unmatched. Per germline, CDR1 SGDLS and CDR2 YYNGEE. The CDR3 extends over 18 amino acids. The CDR3 DNA reads as TGTGCCAGCAGCGGGACTAGCGTCACCCCCCTTAGCACAGATACGCAGTATTTT. Amino acids: CASSGTSVTPLSTDTQYF.

The rearrangement links TRBV5-5 to TRBJ2-1, with D tentatively TRBD1 or TRBD2 (5 bases each). Germline values: CDR1 SGHKS, CDR2 YYEKEE (reference sequence). V shed 4 bases and J shed 8 bases, with 13 bases lying between them. The CDR3 consists of 13 residues. The CDR3: CASSIPQGDEQFF. CDR3 in DNA: TGTGCCAGCAGCATCCCCCAGGGAGATGAGCAGTTCTTC.

This clone came up once. Other nucleotide sequences from this sample produce the same CDR3. This chain uses TRBV5-1 with TRBJ1-1; 8 bases map to TRBD1. There are 15 residues in the CDR3. Unmatched junction bases numbered 3, after V lost 0 bases and J lost 2 bases. Germline CDR1 reads SGHRS; CDR2 reads YFSETQ. In DNA form, the CDR3 reads TGCGCCAGCAGCTTGGACGGACAGGGCAACACTGAAGCTTTCTTT. This codes for CASSLDGQGNTEAFF.

Concerning this clone itself: The identical CDR3 is also encoded by other nucleotide sequences in the sample. The J gene is TRBJ1-1, the V gene TRBV5-1; no clear D. From germline, CDR1 is SGHRS and CDR2 YFSETQ. The length of the CDR3 is 14 residues. V was shortened by 0 bases and J by 4 bases, with 10 bases between the two germline ends. This CDR3 reads CASSLEGRSTEAFF. The CDR3 DNA sequence: TGCGCCAGCAGCTTGGAAGGGAGGAGCACTGAAGCTTTCTTT.

This chain links TRBV9 with TRBJ2-2; D not certain. V was pared by 0 bases and J by 3 bases, with 6 bases between. This CDR3 is built from 14 residues. Germline assignment: CDR1 SGDLS and CDR2 YYNGEE. The CDR3 coding sequence is TGTGCCAGCAGCGTAGCGACCCACACCGGGGAGCTGTTTTTT. Translating it yields CASSVATHTGELFF. The entire variable domain, with the rest obtained from reference TRBV9 and TRBJ2-2, is as follows: DSGVTQTPKHLITATGQRVTLRCSPRSGDLSVYWYQQSLDQGLQFLIQYYNGEERAKGNILERFSAQQFPDLHSELNLSSLELGDSALYFCASSVATHTGELFFGEGSRLTVL.